This entry features one T cell receptor (beta chain) sequence. This sample stems from a study of cytomegalovirus exposure and HLA in healthy donors. CDR1 and CDR2 from the germline V gene are SGDLS and YYNGEE. The CDR3 totals 15 residues. V was trimmed by 4 bases and J by 9 bases, leaving 21 bases between them. Primers for the PCR totalled 60 Vbeta and 13 Jbeta. The table came from immunoSEQ multiplex PCR; TCRdb's copy has only in-frame clones and leaves some out. The sample holds 140,000 to 150,000 clones; 70% to 90% are singletons and the top ten take 4.3%. This receptor was obtained from a woman aged 35 to 49 in good health and CMV-seropositive. The J gene is TRBJ2-3, the V gene TRBV9; D perhaps matches TRBD1 (6 bases). The material sequenced was PBMCs. This chain's CDR3 is CASSIRGEPPGTQYF. The DNA of the CDR3 is TGTGCCAGCAGCATCAGGGGAGAGCCTCCGGGGACGCAGTATTTT.